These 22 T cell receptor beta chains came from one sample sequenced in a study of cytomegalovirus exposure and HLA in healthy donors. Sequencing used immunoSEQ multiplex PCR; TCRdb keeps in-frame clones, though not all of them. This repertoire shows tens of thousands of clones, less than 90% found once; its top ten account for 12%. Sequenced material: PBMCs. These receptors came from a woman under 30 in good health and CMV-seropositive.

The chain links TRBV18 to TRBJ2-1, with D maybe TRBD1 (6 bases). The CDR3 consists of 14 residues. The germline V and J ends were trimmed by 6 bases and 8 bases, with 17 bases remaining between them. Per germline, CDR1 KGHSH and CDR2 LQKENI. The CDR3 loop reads CASSPLGAFDEQFF. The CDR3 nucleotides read TGTGCCAGCTCCCCGTTGGGGGCTTTCGATGAGCAGTTCTTC.

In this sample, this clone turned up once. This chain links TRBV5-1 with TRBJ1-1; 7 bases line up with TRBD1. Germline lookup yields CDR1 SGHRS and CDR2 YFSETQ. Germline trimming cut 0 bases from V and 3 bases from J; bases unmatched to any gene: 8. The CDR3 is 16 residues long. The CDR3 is CASSLALGGLDTEAFF. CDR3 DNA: TGCGCCAGCAGCTTGGCCTTAGGGGGCCTGGACACTGAAGCTTTCTTT. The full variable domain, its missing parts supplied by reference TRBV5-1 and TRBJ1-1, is KAGVTQTPRYLIKTRGQQVTLSCSPISGHRSVSWYQQTPGQGLQFLFEYFSETQRNKGNFPGRFSGRQFSNSRSEMNVSTLELGDSALYLCASSLALGGLDTEAFFGQGTRLTVV.

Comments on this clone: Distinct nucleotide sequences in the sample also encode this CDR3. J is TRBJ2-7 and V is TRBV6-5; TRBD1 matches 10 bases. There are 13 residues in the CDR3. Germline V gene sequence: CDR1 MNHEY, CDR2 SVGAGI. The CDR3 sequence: CASRRDRGHEQYF. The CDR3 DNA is TGTGCTTCCCGAAGGGACAGGGGCCACGAGCAGTACTTC.

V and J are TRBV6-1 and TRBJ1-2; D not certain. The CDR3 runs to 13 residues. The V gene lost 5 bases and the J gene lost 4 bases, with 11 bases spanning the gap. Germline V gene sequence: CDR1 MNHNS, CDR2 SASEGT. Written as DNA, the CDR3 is TGTGCCAGCAGTCCAGGTGACGGCTATGGCTACACCTTC. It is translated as CASSPGDGYGYTF.

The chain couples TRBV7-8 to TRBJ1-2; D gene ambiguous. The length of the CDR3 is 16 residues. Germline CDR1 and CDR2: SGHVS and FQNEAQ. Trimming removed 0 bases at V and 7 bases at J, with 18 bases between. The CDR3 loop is CASSLAPIQPFGGYTF. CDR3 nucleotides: TGTGCCAGCAGCTTAGCGCCTATACAGCCGTTCGGTGGCTACACCTTC.

CDR3 sequence: CASAGTSLETQYF. CDR3 DNA sequence: TGCGCCAGCGCGGGGACTAGTCTCGAGACCCAGTACTTC. This chain joins TRBV10-1 and TRBJ2-5; 8 positions agree with TRBD2. The trim removed 8 bases at V and 5 bases at J, leaving 7 bases unmatched. In germline, CDR1 is WNHNN, CDR2 SYGVQD (reference sequence). The CDR3 is 13 amino acids.

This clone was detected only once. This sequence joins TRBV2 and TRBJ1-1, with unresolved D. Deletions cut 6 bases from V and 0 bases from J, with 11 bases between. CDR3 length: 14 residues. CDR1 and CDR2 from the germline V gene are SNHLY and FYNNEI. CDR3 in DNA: TGTGCCAGCAGGACGGAAGCGATGAACACTGAAGCTTTCTTT. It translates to CASRTEAMNTEAFF.

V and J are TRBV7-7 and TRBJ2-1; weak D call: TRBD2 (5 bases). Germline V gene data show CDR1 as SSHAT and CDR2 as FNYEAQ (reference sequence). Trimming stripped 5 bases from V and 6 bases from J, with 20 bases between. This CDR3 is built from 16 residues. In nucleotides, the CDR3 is TGTGCCAGCAGCACCGGCGTGGGAGAGGGCTCCAATGAGCAGTTCTTC. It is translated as CASSTGVGEGSNEQFF.

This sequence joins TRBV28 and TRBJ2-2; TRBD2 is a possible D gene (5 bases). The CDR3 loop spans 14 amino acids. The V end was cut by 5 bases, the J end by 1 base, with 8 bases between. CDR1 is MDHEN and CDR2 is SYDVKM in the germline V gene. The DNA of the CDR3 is TGTGCCAGCAGTCCTGGAGGGAACACCGGGGAGCTGTTTTTT. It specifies CASSPGGNTGELFF.

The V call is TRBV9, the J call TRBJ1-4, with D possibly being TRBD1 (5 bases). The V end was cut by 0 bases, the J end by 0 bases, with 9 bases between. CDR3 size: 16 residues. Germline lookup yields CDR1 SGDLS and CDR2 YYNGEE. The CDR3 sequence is CASSVAGGATNEKLFF. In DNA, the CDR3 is TGTGCCAGCAGCGTAGCGGGGGGGGCAACTAATGAAAAACTGTTTTTT.

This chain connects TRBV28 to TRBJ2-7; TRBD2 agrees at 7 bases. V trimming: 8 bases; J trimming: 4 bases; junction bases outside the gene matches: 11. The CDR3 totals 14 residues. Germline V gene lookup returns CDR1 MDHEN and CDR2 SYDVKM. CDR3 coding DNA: TGTGCCAGCGCCGCCTGGGAGGGGCAATACGAGCAGTACTTC. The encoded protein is CASAAWEGQYEQYF. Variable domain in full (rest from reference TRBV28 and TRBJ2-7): DVKVTQSSRYLVKRTGEKVFLECVQDMDHENMFWYRQDPGLGLRLIYFSYDVKMKEKGDIPEGYSVSREKKERFSLILESASTNQTSMYLCASAAWEGQYEQYFGPGTRLTVT.

CDR3: CASSPPRGSGLSTEAFF. Written as DNA, the CDR3 is TGTGCCAGCAGCCCGCCGAGGGGGTCAGGGCTGAGCACTGAAGCTTTCTTT. The genes are TRBV7-2 and TRBJ1-1, with D maybe TRBD1 (6 bases). Trimming took 5 bases from V and 4 from J, leaving 23 bases between them. CDR3 size: 17 residues. Germline V gene data show CDR1 as SGHTA and CDR2 as FQGNSA.

The DNA of the CDR3 is TGTGCCAGCTCACCGGGGCTGAGTAATTCACCCCTCCACTTT. Protein sequence: CASSPGLSNSPLHF. The gene calls are TRBV18 and TRBJ1-6, with D possibly being TRBD1 (5 bases). Germline CDR1 KGHSH, CDR2 LQKENI. CDR3 size: 14 residues. Trimming removed 3 bases at V and 6 bases at J, with 9 bases between.

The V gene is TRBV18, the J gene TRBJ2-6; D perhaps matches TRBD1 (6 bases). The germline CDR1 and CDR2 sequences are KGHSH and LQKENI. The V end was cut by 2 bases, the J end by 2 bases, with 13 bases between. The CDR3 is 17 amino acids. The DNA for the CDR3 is TGTGCCAGCTCACCAACCCAGACAGGCGCTGGGGCCAACGTCCTGACTTTC. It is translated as CASSPTQTGAGANVLTF.

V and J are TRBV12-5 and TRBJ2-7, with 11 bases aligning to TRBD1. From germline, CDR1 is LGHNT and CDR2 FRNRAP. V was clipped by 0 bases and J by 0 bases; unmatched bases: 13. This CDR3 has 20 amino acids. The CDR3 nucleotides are TGTGCTAGTGGTTTGGTAGGGAACTTAAGGACAGGGGGCATCTCCTACGAGCAGTACTTC. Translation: CASGLVGNLRTGGISYEQYF.

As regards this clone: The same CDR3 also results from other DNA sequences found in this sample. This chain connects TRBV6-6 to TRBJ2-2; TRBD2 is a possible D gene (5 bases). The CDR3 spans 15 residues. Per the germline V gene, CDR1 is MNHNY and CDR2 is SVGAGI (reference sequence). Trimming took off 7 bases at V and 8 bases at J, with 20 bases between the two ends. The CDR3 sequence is CASTKDLTRGGELFF. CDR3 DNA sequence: TGTGCCAGCACCAAGGACCTAACCCGGGGAGGGGAGCTGTTTTTT.

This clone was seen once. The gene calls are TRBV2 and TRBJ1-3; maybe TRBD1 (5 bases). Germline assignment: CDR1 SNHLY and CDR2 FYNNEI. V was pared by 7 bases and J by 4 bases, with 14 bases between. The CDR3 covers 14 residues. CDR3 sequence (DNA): TGTGCCAGCACCGTGACAGAGTTGGGAAACACCATATATTTT. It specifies CASTVTELGNTIYF.

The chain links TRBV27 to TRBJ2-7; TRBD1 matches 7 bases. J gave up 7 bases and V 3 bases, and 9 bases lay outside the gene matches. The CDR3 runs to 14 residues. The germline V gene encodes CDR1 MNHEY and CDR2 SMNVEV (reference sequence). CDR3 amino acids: CASSFYAGGLEQYF. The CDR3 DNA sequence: TGTGCCAGCAGTTTTTATGCAGGGGGTTTGGAGCAGTACTTC.

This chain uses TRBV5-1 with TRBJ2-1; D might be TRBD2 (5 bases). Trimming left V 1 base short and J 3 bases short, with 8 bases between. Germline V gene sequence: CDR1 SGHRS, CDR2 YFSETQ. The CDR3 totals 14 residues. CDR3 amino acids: CASSLTSFYNEQFF. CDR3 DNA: TGCGCCAGCAGCTTGACTAGTTTCTACAATGAGCAGTTCTTC. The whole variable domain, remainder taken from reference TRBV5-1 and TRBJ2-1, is KAGVTQTPRYLIKTRGQQVTLSCSPISGHRSVSWYQQTPGQGLQFLFEYFSETQRNKGNFPGRFSGRQFSNSRSEMNVSTLELGDSALYLCASSLTSFYNEQFFGPGTRLTVL.

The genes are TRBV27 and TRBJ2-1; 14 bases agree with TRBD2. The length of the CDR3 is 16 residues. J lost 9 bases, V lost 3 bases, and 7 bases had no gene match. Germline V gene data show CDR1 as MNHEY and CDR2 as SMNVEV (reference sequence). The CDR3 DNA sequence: TGTGCCAGCAGTTTGTTGACTAGCGGGGGGGCTTTTGAGCAGTTCTTC. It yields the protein CASSLLTSGGAFEQFF.

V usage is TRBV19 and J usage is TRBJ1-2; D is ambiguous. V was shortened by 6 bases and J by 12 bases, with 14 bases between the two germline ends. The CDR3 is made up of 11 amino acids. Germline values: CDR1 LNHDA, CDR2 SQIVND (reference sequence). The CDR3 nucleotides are TGTGCCAGTAGGACGGCCCTCGGGGACACCTTC. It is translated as CASRTALGDTF.

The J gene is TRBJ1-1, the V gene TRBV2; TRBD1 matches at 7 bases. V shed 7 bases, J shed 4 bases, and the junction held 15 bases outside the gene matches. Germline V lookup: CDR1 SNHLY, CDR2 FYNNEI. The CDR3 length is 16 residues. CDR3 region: CASIPRRGQSPTEAFF. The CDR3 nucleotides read TGTGCCAGCATTCCTCGGAGGGGACAGTCGCCCACTGAAGCTTTCTTT.